This is a list of T cell receptor beta chains from one sample in a study of cytomegalovirus exposure and HLA in healthy donors. Assay: immunoSEQ multiplex PCR; the TCRdb copy retains only in-frame clones and omits some. The table lists approximately 220,000 clones, approximately 80% of them singletons. The sample comprised PBMCs. The source is a woman aged 25 to 39 in good health and CMV-seropositive. Both conserved end residues are part of each CDR3. D genes are given only for firm matches. Some rows mark clone size as missing; the rest say once, few, many or name a class of expanded clone.

size: -; D: TRBD1; J: TRBJ1-5; V: TRBV9; DNA: TGTGCCAGCAGCGTAAACGGACAGGGCGGTCAGCCCCAGCATTTT; CDR3: CASSVNGQGGQPQHF
size: once; D: -; J: TRBJ1-1; V: TRBV7-9; DNA: TGTGCCAGCAGCCAGGAGCCGGACACTGAAGCTTTCTTT; CDR3: CASSQEPDTEAFF
size: -; D: TRBD2; J: TRBJ2-7; V: TRBV6-1; DNA: TGTGCCAGCAGGGTAGCGGGAGCATATGAGCAGTACTTC; CDR3: CASRVAGAYEQYF
size: -; D: -; J: TRBJ2-7; V: TRBV9; DNA: TGTGCCAGCAGCCTCACTGGGTCCAACTACGAGCAGTACTTC; CDR3: CASSLTGSNYEQYF
size: -; D: -; J: TRBJ1-4; V: TRBV5-6; DNA: TGTGCCAGCAGCTTTCTAAATGAAAAACTGTTTTTT; CDR3: CASSFLNEKLFF
size: -; D: TRBD1; J: TRBJ1-1; V: TRBV6-1; DNA: TGTGCCAGCAGTCCCTCGACAGGGGTGTATGCTTTCTTT; CDR3: CASSPSTGVYAFF
size: -; D: -; J: TRBJ2-5; V: TRBV4-1; DNA: TGCGCCAGCAGCCAAGAGGGGAAGAGGGATCAAGAGACCCAGTACTTC; CDR3: CASSQEGKRDQETQYF
size: -; D: -; J: TRBJ2-7; V: TRBV6-5; DNA: TGTGCCAGCAGTTACTCGGGCCTACACGGGGACGAGCAGTACTTC; CDR3: CASSYSGLHGDEQYF
size: -; D: TRBD1; J: TRBJ2-7; V: TRBV2; DNA: TGTGCCAGCAGCCGGACAGGGGACGACGAGCAGTACTTC; CDR3: CASSRTGDDEQYF
size: -; D: -; J: TRBJ1-1; V: TRBV25-1; DNA: TGTGCCAGCAGTGAGGGGGCGCGGGACACTGAAGCTTTCTTT; CDR3: CASSEGARDTEAFF
size: -; D: -; J: TRBJ1-5; V: TRBV18; DNA: TGTGCCAGCTCGCGTTCCCCAACAGCGGATCAGCCCCAGCATTTT; CDR3: CASSRSPTADQPQHF
size: few; D: -; J: TRBJ2-1; V: TRBV10-3; DNA: TGTGCCATCAGTGCGGGCGGGAACTCCTACAATGAGCAGTTCTTC; CDR3: CAISAGGNSYNEQFF
size: -; D: TRBD2; J: TRBJ2-7; V: TRBV2; DNA: TGTGCCAGCAGTCGGGGGGTAGCGGGAGGGCCCTACTTC; CDR3: CASSRGVAGGPYF
size: -; D: -; J: TRBJ1-3; V: TRBV27; DNA: TGTGCCAGCAGGGAGACAGTGGGCTCTGGAAACACCATATATTTT; CDR3: CASRETVGSGNTIYF
size: few; D: -; J: TRBJ2-1; V: TRBV6-5; DNA: TGTGCCAGCACCCTAGGGGAATCCAATGAGCAGTTCTTC; CDR3: CASTLGESNEQFF
size: -; D: -; J: TRBJ1-4; V: TRBV6-5; DNA: TGTGCCAGCACTCCAGGGCGGCCTCCTAATGAAAAACTGTTTTTT; CDR3: CASTPGRPPNEKLFF
size: -; D: -; J: TRBJ1-2; V: TRBV19; DNA: TGTGCCAGCAGAGGCCATGGCTACACCTTC; CDR3: CASRGHGYTF
size: -; D: TRBD2; J: TRBJ2-2; V: TRBV7-2; DNA: TGTGCCAGCAGCTTAGGGGTAGCGGGAGTCGATAGCACCGGGGAGCTGTTTTTT; CDR3: CASSLGVAGVDSTGELFF
size: -; D: -; J: TRBJ1-5; V: TRBV19; DNA: TGTGCCAGTAGTGTCGAGACAGACAATCAGCCCCAGCATTTT; CDR3: CASSVETDNQPQHF